The T cell receptor beta chain under discussion was sequenced for a study of blood T cell repertoires in COVID-19. This clone was found once. Profiling relied on immunoSEQ multiplex PCR, and the TCRdb table lists in-frame clones only, not all of them. The sample includes about 350,000 clones, about nine tenths of them seen just once. The V gene's germline CDR1 is MDHEN and CDR2 SYDVKM. The CDR3 totals 12 residues. Trimming took off 2 bases at V and 6 bases at J, with 5 bases between the two ends. The sequenced sample consisted of PBMCs or T cells enriched from blood (not recorded which). The chain couples TRBV28 to TRBJ2-1, with no clear D. The TCR sequence derives from a woman between 25 and 40 years old who had been exposed to COVID-19. The CDR3 sequence is CASSLLFNEQFF. In DNA form, the CDR3 reads TGTGCCAGCAGTTTACTTTTCAATGAGCAGTTCTTC.